The rows below give T cell receptor beta chains drawn from one sample of a study of blood T cell repertoires in COVID-19. Data came from immunoSEQ multiplex PCR; TCRdb stores just in-frame clones and leaves some out. The sample holds tens of thousands of clones, 88% seen once. Sequencing was carried out using peripheral blood. These receptor sequences come from a human donor in a cohort sampled during active COVID-19. Both conserved end residues are part of each CDR3. D genes are given only for firm matches. A row's size may be missing; if present it is once, few, many or a size class.

j_call d_call v_call clone_size cdr3_aa cdr3_nt
TRBJ2-6 . TRBV18 . CASSQGSSGANVLTF TGTGCCAGCTCCCAAGGGAGCTCTGGGGCCAACGTCCTGACTTTC
TRBJ1-6 . TRBV7-9 . CASSFDGGVSPLHF TGTGCCAGCAGCTTCGACGGGGGGGTATCACCCCTCCACTTT
TRBJ1-2 . TRBV6-1 . CASSDPGQTYGYTF TGTGCCAGCAGTGACCCGGGACAAACCTATGGCTACACCTTC
TRBJ2-2 TRBD1 TRBV24-1 . CATGRGQGQTGELFF TGTGCCACCGGCCGGGGACAGGGACAAACCGGGGAGCTGTTTTTT
TRBJ1-2 . TRBV4-1 . CASSQVLDTNYGYTF TGCGCCAGCAGCCAAGTACTGGACACAAACTATGGCTACACCTTC
TRBJ2-7 . TRBV3-1/TRBV3-2 once CANSPKIGGTPYEKYF TGTGCCAACAGCCCCAAAATTGGCGGGACTCCCTACGAGAAGTACTTC
TRBJ2-1 . TRBV19 . CASSQGLNEQFF TGTGCCAGTAGCCAGGGACTCAATGAGCAGTTCTTC
TRBJ1-1 . TRBV5-1 . CASSLVGGLMNTEAFF TGCGCCAGCAGCTTGGTTGGGGGACTTATGAACACTGAAGCTTTCTTT
TRBJ2-7 TRBD1 TRBV28 . CASSLSGQGARQEQYF TGTGCCAGCAGTTTGTCTGGGCAGGGGGCGCGGCAGGAGCAGTACTTC
TRBJ1-6 TRBD1 TRBV9 . CASSKGQGAYNSPLHF TGTGCCAGCAGCAAGGGACAGGGGGCCTATAATTCACCCCTCCACTTT
TRBJ2-7 . TRBV28 . CASSPTDTGYEQYF TGTGCCAGCAGCCCTACGGACACGGGCTACGAGCAGTACTTC
TRBJ1-3 TRBD1 TRBV30 . CAWSGLQGSAGNTIYF TGTGCCTGGAGTGGACTACAGGGGTCTGCAGGAAACACCATATATTTT
TRBJ2-1 TRBD2 TRBV6-5 few CATRVGGWNEQFF TGTGCCACACGGGTGGGGGGGTGGAATGAGCAGTTCTTC
TRBJ1-3 . TRBV5-1 once CASSLDTGAGNTIYF TGCGCCAGCAGCTTGGATACAGGAGCTGGAAACACCATATATTTT
TRBJ2-3 . TRBV7-9 . CASTAIGGLSADTQYF TGTGCCAGCACCGCTATTGGGGGCCTAAGTGCGGATACGCAGTATTTT
TRBJ1-6 TRBD1 TRBV10-2 . CASSDFAGQGASPLHF TGCGCCAGCAGTGACTTTGCCGGACAGGGGGCCTCACCCCTCCACTTT
TRBJ2-3 TRBD2 TRBV5-1 . CASSLLSAGASRGTQYF TGCGCCAGCAGCTTGTTATCAGCGGGGGCCTCCCGGGGTACGCAGTATTTT
TRBJ1-2 . TRBV5-1 . CASSSLGGRGTDYGYTF TGCGCCAGCAGCTCCCTGGGGGGGCGCGGAACCGACTATGGCTACACCTTC
TRBJ1-6 . TRBV5-1 . CASSFLYPGQVNSPLHF TGCGCCAGCAGCTTCCTTTATCCGGGACAAGTGAATTCACCCCTCCACTTT
TRBJ2-5 . TRBV9 . CASSVGTEKETQYF TGTGCCAGCAGCGTAGGGACAGAAAAAGAGACCCAGTACTTC
TRBJ2-3 TRBD2 TRBV19 . CASSPGGTLDRDTQYF TGTGCCAGTAGTCCGGGGGGGACCCTCGATAGAGATACGCAGTATTTT
TRBJ2-7 . TRBV6-1 . CASSDQAPGPYEQYF TGTGCCAGCAGTGATCAGGCGCCCGGCCCCTACGAGCAGTACTTC
TRBJ1-1 . TRBV15 once CATSRDNTNTEAFF TGTGCCACCAGCAGAGATAACACGAACACTGAAGCTTTCTTT